This TCR beta chain emerged from a study of blood T cell repertoires in COVID-19. The wider study: Some COVID-19 samples were acute and others convalescent; all came from the United States, Italy and Spain. T cells, B-cell-depleted T cells, or PBMCs provided the cDNA or gDNA that served as material.

Assay: immunoSEQ multiplex PCR; the TCRdb copy retains only in-frame clones and omits some. The profile covers more than 100,000 clones, with roughly 79% appearing a single time and approximately 2.5% taken by the ten largest. The CDR3 is 13 amino acids. Trimming took 10 bases from V and 4 from J, leaving 16 bases between them. The germline V gene encodes CDR1 SNHLY and CDR2 FYNNEI. The sequence was collected from a man between 65 and 85 years old with acute or convalescent COVID-19. The rearrangement joins TRBV2 to TRBJ2-5; D is unresolved. The sample consisted of peripheral blood. Here the CDR3 DNA reads TGTGCCACCGTTACGCTAGGTCGAGAGACCCAGTACTTC. Translating it yields CATVTLGRETQYF.